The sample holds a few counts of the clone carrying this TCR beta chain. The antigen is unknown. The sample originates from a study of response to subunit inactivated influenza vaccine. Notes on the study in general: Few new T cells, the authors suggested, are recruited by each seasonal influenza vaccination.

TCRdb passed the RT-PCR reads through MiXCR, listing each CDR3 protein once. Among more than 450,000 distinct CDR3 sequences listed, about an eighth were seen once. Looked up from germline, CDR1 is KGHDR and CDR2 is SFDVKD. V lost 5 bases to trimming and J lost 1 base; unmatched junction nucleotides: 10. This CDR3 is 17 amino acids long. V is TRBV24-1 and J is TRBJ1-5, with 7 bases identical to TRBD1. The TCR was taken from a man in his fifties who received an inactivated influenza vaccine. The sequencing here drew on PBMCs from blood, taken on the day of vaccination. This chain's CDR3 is CATSANHRDRSNQPQHF. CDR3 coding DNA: TGTGCCACCAGTGCCAATCACCGGGACAGAAGCAATCAGCCCCAGCATTTT.